One and the same sample provided the 6 T cell receptor beta chains below, sequenced in a study of OX40 agonist ivuxolimab in advanced cancers. TCRdb's table, derived via immunoSEQ multiplex PCR, lists solely in-frame clones and lacks some. The table records 55,000 to 80,000 clones, almost 85% of them present only once. Sequenced here: CD4+ or CD8+ T cells sorted from blood, sampled in a trial of the OX40 agonist ivuxolimab. These receptors came from an adult with an advanced solid tumor such as melanoma, head and neck, liver or kidney cancer.

The rearrangement links TRBV5-6 to TRBJ2-7; D gene ambiguous. Between the trimmed V and J ends, which lost 4 bases and 5 bases, there was a span of 13 bases. The CDR3 extends over 13 amino acids. Germline-derived CDR1 and CDR2 are SGHDT and YYEEEE. The CDR3 spells CASSVGSRDEQYF. The CDR3 DNA reads TGTGCCAGCAGCGTAGGGTCACGGGACGAGCAGTACTTC.

V gene TRBV18 combines with J gene TRBJ2-3; the D gene is possibly TRBD1 (5 bases). This CDR3 comprises 17 residues. V dropped 6 bases and J dropped 0 bases, with 19 bases sitting between them. Germline V gives CDR1 KGHSH, CDR2 LQKENI. The CDR3 reads CASSLKGWGTSTDTQYF. The CDR3 coding sequence is TGTGCCAGCTCCCTCAAGGGGTGGGGAACTAGCACAGATACGCAGTATTTT. Complete variable domain (other parts from reference TRBV18 and TRBJ2-3): NAGVMQNPRHLVRRRGQEARLRCSPMKGHSHVYWYRQLPEEGLKFMVYLQKENIIDESGMPKERFSAEFPKEGPSILRIQQVVRGDSAAYFCASSLKGWGTSTDTQYFGPGTRLTVL.

The gene calls are TRBV7-3 and TRBJ2-1; no definite D call. The germline V gene has CDR1 SGHTA and CDR2 FQGTGA. The CDR3 is 13 amino acids. V was shortened by 4 bases and J by 5 bases, with 9 bases between the two germline ends. The CDR3 loop reads CASSSQRDNEQFF. The DNA for the CDR3 is TGTGCCAGCAGCTCTCAGCGTGACAATGAGCAGTTCTTC.

This chain's CDR3 is CASSLVLGANVLTF. CDR3 coding DNA: TGTGCCAGCAGCTTAGTTTTGGGGGCCAACGTCCTGACTTTC. This chain links TRBV11-2 with TRBJ2-6; no definite D call. The V end was cut by 1 base, the J end by 4 bases, with 5 bases between. Germline V gene data show CDR1 as SGHAT and CDR2 as FQNNGV. The CDR3 consists of 14 residues. The full variable domain, with the rest looked up from reference TRBV11-2 and TRBJ2-6, is EAGVAQSPRYKIIEKRQSVAFWCNPISGHATLYWYQQILGQGPKLLIQFQNNGVVDDSQLPKDRFSAERLKGVDSTLKIQPAKLEDSAVYLCASSLVLGANVLTFGAGSRLTVL.

CDR3: CSVDALGSYEQYF. Here the CDR3 DNA reads TGCAGCGTTGACGCTTTGGGCTCCTACGAGCAGTACTTC. This chain joins TRBV29-1 and TRBJ2-7; no firm D call. The germline CDR1 and CDR2 sequences are SQVTM and ANQGSEA. This CDR3 is 13 amino acids long. V was pared by 3 bases and J by 0 bases, with 9 bases between.

V is TRBV4-1 and J is TRBJ1-2; D might be TRBD1 (5 bases). Germline-derived CDR1 and CDR2 are MGHRA and YSYEKL. This CDR3 is built from 14 residues. The V and J ends lost 4 bases and 4 bases respectively, with 13 bases between them. CDR3 loop: CASSPARVGYGYTF. As DNA, the CDR3 is TGCGCCAGCAGCCCGGCCAGGGTGGGCTATGGCTACACCTTC.